This TCR beta chain was sequenced for a study of cytomegalovirus exposure and HLA in healthy donors. V was shortened by 1 base and J by 7 bases, with 6 bases between the two germline ends. Germline V CDR1 and CDR2: SGHDT, YYEEEE. CDR3 length: 12 amino acids. These donors, healthy bone marrow donors, were studied. Primers included in the PCR were 60 Vbeta and 13 Jbeta primers. Generated by immunoSEQ multiplex PCR, the TCRdb table keeps only in-frame clones and is missing some. The profile shows approximately 130,000 clones, 70% to 80% of them singletons. This sequence was found in a man aged 25 to 40 in good health and CMV-seronegative. V usage is TRBV5-6 and J usage is TRBJ2-1; tentative D call: TRBD2 (5 bases). The sequenced sample was PBMCs. The CDR3 loop reads CASSLRRNEQFF. The CDR3, as DNA: TGTGCCAGCAGCTTGAGGAGGAATGAGCAGTTCTTC. The complete variable domain, with remaining parts taken from reference TRBV5-6 and TRBJ2-1, reads DAGVTQSPTHLIKTRGQQVTLRCSPKSGHDTVSWYQQALGQGPQFIFQYYEEEERQRGNFPDRFSGHQFPNYSSELNVNALLLGDSALYLCASSLRRNEQFFGPGTRLTVL.